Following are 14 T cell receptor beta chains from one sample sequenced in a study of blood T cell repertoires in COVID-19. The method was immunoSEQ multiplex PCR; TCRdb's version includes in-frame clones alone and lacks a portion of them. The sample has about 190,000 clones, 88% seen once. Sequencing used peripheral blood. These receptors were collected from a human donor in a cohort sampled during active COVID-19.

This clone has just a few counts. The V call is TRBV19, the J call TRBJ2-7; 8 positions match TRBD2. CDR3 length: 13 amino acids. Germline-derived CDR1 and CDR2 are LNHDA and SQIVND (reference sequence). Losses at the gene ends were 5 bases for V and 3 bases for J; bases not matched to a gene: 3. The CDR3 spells CASSPGGGYEQYF. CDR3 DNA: TGTGCCAGTAGTCCCGGGGGGGGCTACGAGCAGTACTTC. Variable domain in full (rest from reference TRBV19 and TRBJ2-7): DGGITQSPKYLFRKEGQNVTLSCEQNLNHDAMYWYRQDPGQGLRLIYYSQIVNDFQKGDIAEGYSVSREKKESFPLTVTSAQKNPTAFYLCASSPGGGYEQYFGPGTRLTVT.

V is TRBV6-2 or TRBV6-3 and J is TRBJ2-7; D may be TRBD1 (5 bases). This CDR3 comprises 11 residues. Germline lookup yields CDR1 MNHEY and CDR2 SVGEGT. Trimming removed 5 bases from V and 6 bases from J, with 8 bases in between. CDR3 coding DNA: TGTGCCAGCAGTATTCAGGGCGAGCAGTACTTC. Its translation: CASSIQGEQYF.

The CDR3, as DNA: TGCGCCAGCAGCTCTTCCAAGGGCGGGGGCCCTTACTTC. Amino acid sequence: CASSSSKGGGPYF. The rearrangement uses TRBV5-1 and TRBJ2-7; TRBD2 might be the D (7 bases). V lost 3 bases and J lost 13, with 20 bases in between. This CDR3 is 13 amino acids long. Germline CDR1 SGHRS, CDR2 YFSETQ.

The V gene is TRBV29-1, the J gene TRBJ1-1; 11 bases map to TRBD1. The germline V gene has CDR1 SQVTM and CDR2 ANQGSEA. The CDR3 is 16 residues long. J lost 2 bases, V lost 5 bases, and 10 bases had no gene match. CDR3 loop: CSVSGQGAGINTEAFF. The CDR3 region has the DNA TGCAGCGTTTCCGGACAGGGGGCCGGGATTAACACTGAAGCTTTCTTT.

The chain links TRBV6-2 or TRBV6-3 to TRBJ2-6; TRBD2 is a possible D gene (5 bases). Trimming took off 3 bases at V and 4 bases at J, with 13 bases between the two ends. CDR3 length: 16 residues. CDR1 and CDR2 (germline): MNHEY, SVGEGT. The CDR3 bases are TGTGCCAGCAGTTATGTCGGGGTGCTAGGGGCCAACGTCCTGACTTTC. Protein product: CASSYVGVLGANVLTF.

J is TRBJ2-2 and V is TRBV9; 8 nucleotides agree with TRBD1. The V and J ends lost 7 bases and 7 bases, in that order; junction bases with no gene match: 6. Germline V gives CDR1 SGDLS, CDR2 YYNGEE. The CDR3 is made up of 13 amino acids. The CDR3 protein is CASQTGVVGELFF. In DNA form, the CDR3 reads TGTGCCAGCCAGACAGGGGTTGTCGGGGAGCTGTTTTTT.

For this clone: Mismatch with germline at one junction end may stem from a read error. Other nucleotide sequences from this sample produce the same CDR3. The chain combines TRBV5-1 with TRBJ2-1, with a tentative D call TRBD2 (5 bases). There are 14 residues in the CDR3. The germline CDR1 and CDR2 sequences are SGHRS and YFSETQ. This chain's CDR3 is CASRLAVSYNEQFF. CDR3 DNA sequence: TGCGCCAGCAGGCTAGCCGTCTCCTACAATGAACAGTTCTTC.

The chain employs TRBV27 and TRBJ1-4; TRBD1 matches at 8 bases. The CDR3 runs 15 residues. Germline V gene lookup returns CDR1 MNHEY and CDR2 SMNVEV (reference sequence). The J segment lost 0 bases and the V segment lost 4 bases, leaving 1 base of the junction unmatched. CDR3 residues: CASSSTGATNEKLFF. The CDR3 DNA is TGTGCCAGCAGTTCGACAGGGGCAACTAATGAAAAACTGTTTTTT.

The CDR3 region has the DNA TGCAGCGTTGAAGGGTCGACAGAGGCCCACCTCTACGAGCAGTACTTC. Its translation: CSVEGSTEAHLYEQYF. The chain links TRBV29-1 to TRBJ2-7, with D perhaps matching TRBD1 (5 bases). Trimming took 1 base from V and 3 from J, leaving 19 bases between them. CDR3 size: 16 residues. In germline, CDR1 is SQVTM, CDR2 ANQGSEA.

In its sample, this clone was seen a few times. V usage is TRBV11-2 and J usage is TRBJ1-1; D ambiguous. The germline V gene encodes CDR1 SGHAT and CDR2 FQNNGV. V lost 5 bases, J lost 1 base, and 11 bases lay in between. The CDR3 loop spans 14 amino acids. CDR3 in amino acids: CASSVGLKNTEAFF. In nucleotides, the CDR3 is TGTGCCAGCAGCGTAGGACTGAAGAACACTGAAGCTTTCTTT.

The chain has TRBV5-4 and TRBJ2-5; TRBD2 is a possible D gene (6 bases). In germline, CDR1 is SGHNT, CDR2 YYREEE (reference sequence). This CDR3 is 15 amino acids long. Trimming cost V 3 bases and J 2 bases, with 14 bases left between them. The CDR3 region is CASSSYLGGQETQYF. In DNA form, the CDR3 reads TGTGCCAGCAGCTCCTATCTTGGGGGGCAAGAGACCCAGTACTTC.

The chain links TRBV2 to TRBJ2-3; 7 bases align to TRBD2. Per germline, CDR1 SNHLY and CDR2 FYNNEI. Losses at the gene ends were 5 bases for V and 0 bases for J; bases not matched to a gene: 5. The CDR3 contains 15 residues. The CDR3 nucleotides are TGTGCCAGCAGTCTTTGGACTAGTAGCACAGATACGCAGTATTTT. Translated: CASSLWTSSTDTQYF.

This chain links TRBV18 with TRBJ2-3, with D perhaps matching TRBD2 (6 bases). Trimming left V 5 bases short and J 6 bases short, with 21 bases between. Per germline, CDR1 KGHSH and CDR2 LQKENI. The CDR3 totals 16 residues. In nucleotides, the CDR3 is TGTGCCAGCTCATCCCGTCAGGGTGCGGGGTACGATACGCAGTATTTT. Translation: CASSSRQGAGYDTQYF.

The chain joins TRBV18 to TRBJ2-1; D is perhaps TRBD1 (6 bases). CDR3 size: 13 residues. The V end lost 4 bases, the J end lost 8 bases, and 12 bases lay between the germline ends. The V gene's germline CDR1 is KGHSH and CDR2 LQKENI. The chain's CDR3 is CASSLRQADEQFF. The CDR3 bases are TGTGCCAGCTCACTTCGACAGGCCGATGAGCAGTTCTTC.